This T cell receptor beta chain was captured by sequencing in a study of blood T cell repertoires in COVID-19 (dated by TCRdb to the early 2020s). At the level of the whole study: Samples from collaborators originated in the United States, Italy and Spain and spanned both the acute and convalescent phases of COVID-19. The prospective study material was composed of cDNA or gDNA derived from T cells, B-cell-depleted T cells, or PBMCs. The dataset comprised deeply sampled blood TCRbeta repertoires from subjects exposed to, actively infected with, or recovered from COVID-19. The repertoires were released in a freely available public database meant as a resource for research on the immune response to SARS-CoV-2. The samples were drawn from the first 160 participants of the ongoing ImmuneRACE study and from 1,254 subjects provided by 6 global collaborators. The sample metadata nearly always contained a de-identified subject ID, COVID-19 status, age in years and sex. HLA class I and class II types, where available, came from metadata supplied by the sample provider rather than from assay-based typing.

Whole blood was collected in K2EDTA tubes by collaborating institutions according to the institutions' own protocols. For TCRbeta analysis, collaborators shipped samples in one of three forms: frozen whole blood, isolated PBMCs, or DNA extracted from either of those sample types. The full study reports these points: How much clinical and demographic metadata was included differed by source and by participant, and the metadata was provided uncurated.

The immunoSEQ Assay, a bias-controlled multiplex PCR, was used to amplify TCRbeta CDR3 regions from genomic DNA. The study's own analysis went as follows. The number of nucleated cells in each sample was estimated by amplification of reference gene primers within the assay. To quantify the absolute abundance of each unique TCRbeta CDR3 rearrangement, sequence reads were collapsed and filtered. Productive Simpson clonality was computed per sample as the square root of Simpson's diversity index over productive rearrangements. TCRdb retrieved this table from immuneACCESS and kept in-frame rearrangements only. Not all clones are present; in checked studies, unresolved V genes account for under half, and no reason is known for the remainder. From that table come the V and J calls and clone size; the DNA was used to work out D and trimming. The sample table records approximately 100,000 clones; about 90% of these occur just once. Clones ranked in the top ten supply roughly a sixth of the sample.

A note on this clone: Which antigen it targets is not known. Per-base qualities were not stored, and no clone one base away is much larger.

Relative to germline, V is missing 6 bases and J is missing 1 base, with 4 bases of the junction outside any gene match. CDR1 MNHEY and CDR2 SVGAGI are derived from the germline V gene. The CDR3, cysteine through phenylalanine, is 14 amino acids long. Only the CDR3 region is kept as DNA, spanning 42 bases read in frame from base 1. The chain links TRBV6-5 with TRBJ2-3; the central 7 bases match TRBD1. Source material: peripheral blood. This receptor was identified in a man in his forties or fifties with acute or convalescent COVID-19. Read as DNA, the sequence is TGTGCCAGCAGCGACAGGGCCGGCACAGATACGCAGTATTTT. Its coded protein is CASSDRAGTDTQYF.